This TCR beta chain was obtained from a study of blood T cell repertoires in COVID-19. The CDR3 covers 12 residues. Looked up from germline, CDR1 is KGHSH and CDR2 is LQKENI. V dropped 3 bases and J dropped 8; count of bases not matched to a gene: 1. The table came from immunoSEQ multiplex PCR; TCRdb's copy has only in-frame clones and leaves some out. The sample lists hundreds of thousands of clones, around 85% occurring once. Sequencing input: peripheral blood. This TCR was recovered from a man aged 45-60 years with active or convalescent COVID-19. This sequence joins TRBV18 and TRBJ2-1; 7 bases agree with TRBD1. Written as DNA, the CDR3 is TGTGCCAGCTCACCCGACAGGGATGAGCAGTTCTTC. This encodes CASSPDRDEQFF. The variable domain in full, with the rest retrieved from reference TRBV18 and TRBJ2-1, is NAGVMQNPRHLVRRRGQEARLRCSPMKGHSHVYWYRQLPEEGLKFMVYLQKENIIDESGMPKERFSAEFPKEGPSILRIQQVVRGDSAAYFCASSPDRDEQFFGPGTRLTVL.